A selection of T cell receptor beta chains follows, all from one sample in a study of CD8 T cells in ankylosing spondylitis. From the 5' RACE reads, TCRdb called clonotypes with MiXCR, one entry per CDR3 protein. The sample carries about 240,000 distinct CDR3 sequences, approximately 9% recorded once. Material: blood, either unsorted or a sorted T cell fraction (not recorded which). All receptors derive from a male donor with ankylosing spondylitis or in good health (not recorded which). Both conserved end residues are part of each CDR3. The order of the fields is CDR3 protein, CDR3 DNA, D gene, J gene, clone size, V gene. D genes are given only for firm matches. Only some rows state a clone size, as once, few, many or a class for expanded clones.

CSVEDPAGRRETQYF,TGCAGCGTTGAAGATCCCGCAGGGAGGCGAGAGACCCAGTACTTC,-,TRBJ2-5,many,TRBV29-1
CASSPWTAGVNEQFF,TGTGCCAGCAGTCCATGGACAGCGGGAGTCAATGAGCAGTTCTTC,TRBD2,TRBJ2-1,-,TRBV28
CASSLRWQEHTGELFF,TGTGCCAGCAGCTTAAGGTGGCAGGAGCACACCGGGGAGCTGTTTTTT,-,TRBJ2-2,-,TRBV7-6
CASSPPRPGQGSTDTQYF,TGTGCCAGCTCACCACCAAGACCGGGACAGGGGAGCACAGATACGCAGTATTTT,TRBD1,TRBJ2-3,few,TRBV18
CASSAKPGLLSPYEQYF,TGTGCCAGCAGTGCTAAGCCGGGACTCCTATCCCCCTACGAGCAGTACTTC,-,TRBJ2-7,-,TRBV27
CAIRSDTINQPQHF,TGTGCCATCAGATCGGACACGATTAATCAGCCCCAGCATTTT,-,TRBJ1-5,many,TRBV10-3
CASSSNYNEQFF,TGTGCCAGCAGCTCCAACTACAATGAGCAGTTCTTC,-,TRBJ2-1,few,TRBV7-6
CASTEGLFSYEQYF,TGTGCCAGCACCGAGGGACTTTTTTCCTACGAGCAGTACTTC,-,TRBJ2-7,many,TRBV7-2
CASSKSGQGKTFF,TGTGCCAGCAGCAAATCTGGACAGGGAAAAACTTTCTTT,TRBD1,TRBJ1-1,-,TRBV6-2/TRBV6-3
CASSYPSSGGETQYF,TGTGCCAGCAGTTACCCCTCCTCCGGGGGAGAGACCCAGTACTTC,-,TRBJ2-5,medium-sized,TRBV6-2/TRBV6-3
CASSEGGTGPLHF,TGTGCCAGCAGTGAAGGGGGCACGGGACCCCTCCACTTT,-,TRBJ1-6,many,TRBV6-1
CASSLASGTDTQYF,TGTGCCAGCAGCTTAGCTAGCGGGACAGATACGCAGTATTTT,TRBD2,TRBJ2-3,many,TRBV7-9
CASSLSTSGNTIYF,TGTGCCAGCTCACTTTCAACCTCTGGAAACACCATATATTTT,-,TRBJ1-3,-,TRBV18
CASRRVGYEQYF,TGTGCCAGCAGGAGAGTGGGCTACGAGCAGTACTTC,-,TRBJ2-7,-,TRBV28
CASSSNPGGGGIYNEQFF,TGTGCCAGCAGCTCGAATCCCGGAGGCGGTGGAATCTACAATGAGCAGTTCTTC,-,TRBJ2-1,many,TRBV5-5
CSVHPGGTEAFF,TGCAGCGTCCACCCCGGGGGAACTGAAGCTTTCTTT,-,TRBJ1-1,many,TRBV29-1
CSVEDGGGNTEAFF,TGCAGCGTTGAAGACGGAGGGGGGAACACTGAAGCTTTCTTT,-,TRBJ1-1,many,TRBV29-1
CAWSRGQGLNSPLHF,TGTGCCTGGAGTAGGGGACAGGGATTGAATTCACCCCTCCACTTT,TRBD1,TRBJ1-6,-,TRBV30
CASSPRTVSYNEQFF,TGTGCCAGCAGCCCCCGAACAGTTTCCTACAATGAGCAGTTCTTC,-,TRBJ2-1,many,TRBV3-1
CASSLSEGWVYEQYF,TGTGCCAGCAGCTTAAGCGAGGGTTGGGTTTACGAGCAGTACTTC,-,TRBJ2-7,-,TRBV5-8
CSVLAMNTEAFF,TGCAGCGTCTTGGCTATGAACACTGAAGCTTTCTTT,-,TRBJ1-1,many,TRBV29-1
CAISPRSGTSGSSYEQYF,TGTGCCATCAGCCCCCGGTCCGGGACTAGCGGGAGCTCCTACGAGCAGTACTTC,TRBD2,TRBJ2-7,many,TRBV10-3
CSARDPLSGIGGGEQFF,TGCAGTGCTAGAGACCCTCTTAGTGGGATAGGAGGGGGTGAGCAGTTCTTC,-,TRBJ2-1,many,TRBV20-1
CASSQRLRETQYF,TGTGCCAGCAGCCAAAGATTACGAGAGACCCAGTACTTC,-,TRBJ2-5,many,TRBV7-2
CASAAPGTQYF,TGTGCCAGTGCCGCCCCAGGCACGCAGTATTTT,-,TRBJ2-3,many,TRBV12-3/TRBV12-4
CASSPRQSDQPQHF,TGTGCCAGCAGCCCCCGACAGTCTGATCAGCCCCAGCATTTT,-,TRBJ1-5,many,TRBV16
CASRTSDEDNEQFF,TGTGCCAGCAGAACCTCAGACGAGGACAATGAGCAGTTCTTC,-,TRBJ2-1,few,TRBV6-1
CASSPGGSRHEQFF,TGTGCCAGCTCACCTGGTGGGAGTCGTCATGAGCAGTTCTTC,-,TRBJ2-1,-,TRBV18
CASSSGLAEYNEQFF,TGCGCCAGCAGCTCAGGACTAGCCGAGTACAATGAGCAGTTCTTC,TRBD2,TRBJ2-1,many,TRBV5-1
CARGFGLMRGSTYNEQFF,TGTGCCAGGGGCTTCGGGCTTATGAGGGGATCCACCTACAATGAGCAGTTCTTC,-,TRBJ2-1,-,TRBV5-3
CASSPAGLDTGELFF,TGTGCCAGCAGCCCCGCAGGGTTGGACACCGGGGAGCTGTTTTTT,-,TRBJ2-2,-,TRBV7-9
CSVSQGVTNEQFF,TGCAGCGTTTCACAGGGGGTAACCAATGAGCAGTTCTTC,TRBD1,TRBJ2-1,many,TRBV29-1
CASSLDGTGYGYTF,TGCGCCAGCAGCTTGGATGGGACAGGTTATGGCTACACCTTC,TRBD1,TRBJ1-2,many,TRBV5-1
CASSPGTTEKLFF,TGTGCCAGCAGCCCCGGGACAACCGAAAAACTGTTTTTT,-,TRBJ1-4,many,TRBV7-2
CAFSTGGGYEQYF,TGTGCCTTTTCGACAGGGGGCGGCTACGAGCAGTACTTC,TRBD1,TRBJ2-7,few,TRBV30
CASGGIYGYTF,TGCGCCAGCGGGGGTATCTATGGCTACACCTTC,-,TRBJ1-2,many,TRBV5-1
CSARVGEGTGELFF,TGCAGTGCTAGAGTGGGGGAAGGCACCGGGGAGCTGTTTTTT,-,TRBJ2-2,many,TRBV20-1
CASSLERSGVASPLHF,TGTGCCAGCAGCTTAGAACGATCGGGGGTTGCTTCACCCCTCCACTTT,-,TRBJ1-6,many,TRBV7-9
CASSQKLETTGELFF,TGCGCCAGCAGCCAAAAACTAGAAACCACCGGGGAGCTGTTTTTT,-,TRBJ2-2,many,TRBV4-3
CASSSLDRDTEAFF,TGTGCCAGCAGTTCCCTTGACAGGGACACTGAAGCTTTCTTT,TRBD1,TRBJ1-1,many,TRBV12-3/TRBV12-4
CASNQAGRMDNEQFF,TGTGCCAGCAATCAGGCAGGGAGGATGGACAATGAGCAGTTCTTC,-,TRBJ2-1,many,TRBV5-6
CACLRDRRVGELFF,TGTGCCTGCCTGAGGGACCGGAGGGTCGGGGAGCTGTTTTTT,-,TRBJ2-2,many,TRBV2
CSARQASPPRKTQYF,TGCAGTGCTAGGCAGGCCAGCCCCCCGCGGAAGACCCAGTACTTC,-,TRBJ2-5,few,TRBV20-1
CASSGMGGLSPLHF,TGTGCCAGCAGCGGGATGGGGGGGCTCTCACCCCTCCACTTT,-,TRBJ1-6,few,TRBV7-9
CASSLGPYNEKLFF,TGTGCCAGCAGCCTTGGACCGTATAATGAAAAACTGTTTTTT,-,TRBJ1-4,many,TRBV7-9
CASSIRPLGQGAPHEQYF,TGTGCCAGCAGCATACGTCCCCTTGGACAGGGGGCGCCCCACGAGCAGTACTTC,TRBD1,TRBJ2-7,few,TRBV7-8
CSVVEWDYGYTF,TGCAGCGTTGTTGAGTGGGACTATGGCTACACCTTC,-,TRBJ1-2,-,TRBV29-1
CASSTRQMNTEAFF,TGTGCCAGCAGCACTCGACAGATGAACACTGAAGCTTTCTTT,-,TRBJ1-1,many,TRBV9
CASSFGQYNSPLHF,TGTGCCAGCAGCTTCGGACAGTATAATTCACCCCTCCACTTT,-,TRBJ1-6,many,TRBV7-2
CASSSAGQGQNWYF,TGTGCCAGCTCCTCGGCGGGACAGGGGCAAAATTGGTACTTC,TRBD1,TRBJ2-7,many,TRBV27
CASSLEPRVQPQHF,TGTGCCAGCAGTTTAGAACCCAGGGTTCAGCCCCAGCATTTT,-,TRBJ1-5,many,TRBV12-3/TRBV12-4
CASSLAARAWAEAFF,TGTGCCAGCAGCTTAGCAGCCAGGGCCTGGGCTGAAGCTTTCTTT,-,TRBJ1-1,many,TRBV7-2